The table lists the clone carrying this TCR beta chain with many counts. The target antigen is unknown. The germline V gene has CDR1 SQVTM and CDR2 ANQGSEA. The CDR3 totals 10 residues. Trimming cost V 4 bases and J 5 bases, with 5 bases left between them. The CDR3 regions of TCR beta were amplified from RNA transcripts. An initial round of RT-PCR targeting the TCR CDR3 relied on the HTBI primer set. MiXCR, run by TCRdb on the multiplex PCR reads, gives a single entry per CDR3 protein. The sample includes around 800,000 distinct CDR3 sequences, roughly 40% seen only once; the top ten take roughly 8.3%. Uncontrolled infection, other autoimmune disease, pregnancy or lactation excluded patients. Fresh peripheral blood, roughly 9.8 ml of it, supplied the PBMCs. These data belong to a study of T cells in Graves' hyperthyroidism and ophthalmopathy. Whole-study results and caveats: Ophthalmopathy, which appeared later, was predicted by the model a median approximately six months before onset. Blood also contained most expanded thyroid clonotypes above 0.001.

The source of this sequence is a young man with Graves' hyperthyroidism. The chain carries TRBV29-1 and TRBJ2-5; D gene uncertain. The sequenced sample was blood. This chain's CDR3 is CSVASETQYF. The CDR3 DNA sequence: TGCAGCGTTGCGAGCGAGACCCAGTACTTC.